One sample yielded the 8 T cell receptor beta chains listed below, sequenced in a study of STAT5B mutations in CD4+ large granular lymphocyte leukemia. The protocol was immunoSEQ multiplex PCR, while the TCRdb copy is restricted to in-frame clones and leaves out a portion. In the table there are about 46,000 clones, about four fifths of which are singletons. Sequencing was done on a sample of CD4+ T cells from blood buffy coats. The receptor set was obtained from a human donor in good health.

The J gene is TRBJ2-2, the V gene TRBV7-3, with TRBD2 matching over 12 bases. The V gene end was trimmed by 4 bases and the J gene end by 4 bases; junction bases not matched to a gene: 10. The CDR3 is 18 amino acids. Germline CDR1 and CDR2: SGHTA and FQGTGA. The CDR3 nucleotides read TGTGCCAGCAGCTCTTCTTGGACTAGCGGGGTGGGCACCGGGGAGCTGTTTTTT. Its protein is CASSSSWTSGVGTGELFF.

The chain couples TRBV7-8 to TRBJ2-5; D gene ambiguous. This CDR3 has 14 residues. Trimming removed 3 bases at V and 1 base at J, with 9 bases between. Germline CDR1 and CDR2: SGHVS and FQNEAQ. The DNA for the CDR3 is TGTGCCAGCAGCTTTTCCACGACCCAAGAGACCCAGTACTTC. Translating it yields CASSFSTTQETQYF. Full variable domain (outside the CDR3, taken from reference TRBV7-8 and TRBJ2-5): GAGVSQSPRYKVAKRGQDVALRCDPISGHVSLFWYQQALGQGPEFLTYFQNEAQLDKSGLPSDRFFAERPEGSVSTLKIQRTQQEDSAVYLCASSFSTTQETQYFGPGTRLLVL.

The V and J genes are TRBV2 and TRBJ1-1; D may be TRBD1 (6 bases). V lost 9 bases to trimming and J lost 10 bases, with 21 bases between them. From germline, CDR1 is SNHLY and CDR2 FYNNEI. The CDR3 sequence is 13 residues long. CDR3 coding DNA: TGTGCCAGTCAAATCAGGGCGGGGGGCCGAGCTTTCTTT. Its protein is CASQIRAGGRAFF.

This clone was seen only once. The CDR3 region is CASSIDGQFNYGYTF. CDR3 coding DNA: TGTGCCAGTAGTATAGACGGACAGTTTAACTATGGCTACACCTTC. This chain joins TRBV19 and TRBJ1-2; D perhaps matches TRBD1 (6 bases). The CDR3 runs 15 residues. V was trimmed by 0 bases and J by 1 base, leaving 9 bases between them. Germline V gene lookup returns CDR1 LNHDA and CDR2 SQIVND (reference sequence).

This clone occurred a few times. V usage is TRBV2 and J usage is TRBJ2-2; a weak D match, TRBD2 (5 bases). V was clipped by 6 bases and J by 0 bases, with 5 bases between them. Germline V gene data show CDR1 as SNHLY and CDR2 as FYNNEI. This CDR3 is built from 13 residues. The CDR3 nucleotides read TGTGCCAGCAGCGGGGCGAACACCGGGGAGCTGTTTTTT. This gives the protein CASSGANTGELFF.

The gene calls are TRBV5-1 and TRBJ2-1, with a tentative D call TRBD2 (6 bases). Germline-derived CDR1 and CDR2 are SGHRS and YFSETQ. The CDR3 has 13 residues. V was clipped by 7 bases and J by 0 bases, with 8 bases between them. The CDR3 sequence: CASGTRSYNEQFF. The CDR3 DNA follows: TGCGCCAGCGGGACTCGCTCCTACAATGAGCAGTTCTTC.

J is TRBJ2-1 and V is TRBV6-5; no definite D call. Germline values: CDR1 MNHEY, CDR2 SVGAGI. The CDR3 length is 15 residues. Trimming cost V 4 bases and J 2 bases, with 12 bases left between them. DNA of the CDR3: TGTGCCAGCAGTTCATGGCGATCCCCCTACAATGAGCAGTTCTTC. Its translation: CASSSWRSPYNEQFF.

The CDR3 loop is CASSGRTGANEKLFF. Here the CDR3 DNA reads TGCGCCAGCAGCGGACGGACAGGGGCTAATGAAAAACTGTTTTTT. The chain combines TRBV5-1 with TRBJ1-4; 9 positions match TRBD1. This CDR3 comprises 15 residues. The trim removed 4 bases at V and 3 bases at J, leaving 4 bases unmatched. In germline, CDR1 is SGHRS, CDR2 YFSETQ.